This is a list of T cell receptor beta chains from one sample in a study of T cell repertoires in cytomegalovirus infection. MiXCR, run by TCRdb on the reads, gives a single entry per CDR3 protein. Among about 400,000 distinct CDR3 sequences, around 18% were seen once, and the ten largest hold around 10%. Sequences were obtained from PBMCs. The source of these receptors is a human donor in good health (CMV status not recorded). Some clones in this sample may be carry-over from other donors' samples. Each CDR3 is given with its conserved first and last residue. A D gene is named only where the DNA matches it firmly. Some rows have no size entry. The others give once, few or many, or a class for an expanded clone.

TRBD1	NA	TRBV5-1	TRBJ2-5	TGCGCCAGCAGATTGGGGCAGGGGGCGGGAGAGACCCAGTACTTC	CASRLGQGAGETQYF
TRBD1	NA	TRBV27	TRBJ1-4	TGTGCCAGCAGTGACAGGGAGGATGAAAAACTGTTTTTT	CASSDREDEKLFF
NA	NA	TRBV4-1	TRBJ2-1	TGCGCCAGCAGCCCACAACACCTAAGGGCTGGTGAGCAGTTCTTC	CASSPQHLRAGEQFF
NA	NA	TRBV12-3/TRBV12-4	TRBJ2-3	TGTGCCAGCAGCGAGGCAGGGTTTACCACAGATACGCAGTATTTT	CASSEAGFTTDTQYF
NA	few	TRBV19	TRBJ1-2	TGTGCCAGTAGTGGTACTGAAGGGCGAGATCCTAACTATGGCTACACCTTC	CASSGTEGRDPNYGYTF
NA	few	TRBV4-1	TRBJ1-2	TGCGCCAGCAGCCAACTGGGCTTCGGCTACACCTTC	CASSQLGFGYTF
NA	few	TRBV15	TRBJ1-5	TGTGCCACCAGCAGAGATTATATAGGGACCCCCTATGATAATCAGCCCCAGCATTTT	CATSRDYIGTPYDNQPQHF
TRBD1	few	TRBV12-3/TRBV12-4	TRBJ2-7	TGTGCCAGCCATCCCTCGGGACAGGGCTACGAGCAGTACTTC	CASHPSGQGYEQYF
TRBD2	NA	TRBV13	TRBJ2-7	TGTGCCAGCAGCTTAGGGGGACTAGCGGGAGCCGAGCAGTACTTC	CASSLGGLAGAEQYF
NA	NA	TRBV28	TRBJ1-5	TGTGCCAGCAGCTCCCCTTGGAGGGCGCGGGGTCAGCCCCAGCATTTT	CASSSPWRARGQPQHF
NA	NA	TRBV28	TRBJ1-1	TGTGCCAGCAGTTTAGGGGGTGCGGCAGCCGTTGAGTTGGCTTTCTTT	CASSLGGAAAVELAFF
NA	many	TRBV6-2/TRBV6-3	TRBJ2-1	TGTGCCAGCGGGGAGGGGGAGGGCCTGTGGAATGAGCAGTTCTTC	CASGEGEGLWNEQFF
NA	NA	TRBV10-3	TRBJ1-3	TGTGCCACGCAGGGCTCTGGAAACACCATATATTTT	CATQGSGNTIYF
NA	many	TRBV7-2	TRBJ2-5	TGTGCCAGCAGCCTCCTCGGGCGTGAGACCCAGTACTTC	CASSLLGRETQYF
TRBD2	many	TRBV6-6	TRBJ2-3	TGTGCCAGCAGGGGACTAGCGGGAGAAGCAGATACGCAGTATTTT	CASRGLAGEADTQYF
TRBD2	NA	TRBV11-2	TRBJ2-7	TGTGCCAGCAGCTTCGGACTAGATTGGTACGAGCAGTACTTC	CASSFGLDWYEQYF
TRBD2	many	TRBV10-3	TRBJ2-1	TGTGCCATCTTTAGCGGGGGGGCAGGTGAGCAGTTCTTC	CAIFSGGAGEQFF